The 29 T cell receptor beta chains given below trace back to one sample, sequenced in a study of siplizumab effects on memory and regulatory T cells. The antigens of these receptors remain unknown. Coculturing at 37°C lasted 6 days for the mixed lymphocyte reaction cells. TCRdb keeps only in-frame clones here, not all; method: immunoSEQ multiplex PCR. The sample records over 10,000 clones, more than 45% being singletons. Sequenced: CFSE-low (dividing) CD8+ T cells sorted from an allogeneic mixed lymphocyte reaction. The source of these receptors is a human donor in good health; the cells came from an allogeneic mixed lymphocyte reaction. Some clones in this sample may be carry-over from other donors' samples.

The chain links TRBV4-2 to TRBJ2-7, with D possibly being TRBD1 (5 bases). Per the germline V gene, CDR1 is LGHNA and CDR2 is YNFKEQ. Trimming pared 5 bases from V and 1 base from J, leaving 18 bases between. The CDR3 consists of 16 residues. CDR3 loop: CASSLARGLLSYEQYF. As DNA, the CDR3 is TGTGCCAGCAGCTTGGCAAGGGGTTTACTTTCCTACGAGCAGTACTTC.

The CDR3 is CASSDQGPNQPQHF. The CDR3 DNA is TGTGCCAGCAGCGATCAGGGGCCCAATCAGCCCCAGCATTTT. The rearrangement joins TRBV27 to TRBJ1-5; a possible D gene is TRBD1 (6 bases). Germline lookup yields CDR1 MNHEY and CDR2 SMNVEV (reference sequence). The CDR3 contains 14 residues. V was cut by 6 bases and J by 3 bases, with 12 bases left in between.

V gene TRBV27 combines with J gene TRBJ1-1; the D gene is possibly TRBD1 (5 bases). The length of the CDR3 is 13 residues. CDR1 MNHEY and CDR2 SMNVEV come from the germline V gene (reference sequence). Trimming left V 3 bases short and J 3 bases short, with 8 bases between. The CDR3 loop is CASSFIRDTEAFF. DNA of the CDR3: TGTGCCAGCAGTTTCATCAGGGACACTGAAGCTTTCTTT.

The rearrangement joins TRBV15 to TRBJ2-1, with TRBD2 as a possible D gene (6 bases). Per the germline V gene, CDR1 is LNHNV and CDR2 is YYDKDF (reference sequence). V lost 0 bases and J 4 bases, leaving 19 bases between the germline ends. The length of the CDR3 is 18 residues. The CDR3 is CATSRDPYPLGGYNEQFF. The DNA of the CDR3 is TGTGCCACCAGCAGAGATCCATACCCCCTCGGGGGTTACAATGAGCAGTTCTTC.

The genes are TRBV25-1 and TRBJ2-7, with a weak D call TRBD2 (7 bases). Germline loops: CDR1 MGHDK, CDR2 SYGVNS. The CDR3 runs to 14 residues. The germline V and J ends were trimmed by 4 bases and 2 bases, with 12 bases remaining between them. CDR3 loop: CASSGGGGPYEQYF. DNA of the CDR3: TGTGCCAGCAGTGGCGGCGGGGGCCCCTACGAGCAGTACTTC.

The chain is built from TRBV15 and TRBJ2-5, with D possibly TRBD1 on 6 matching bases. The DNA matches TRBJ2-7 better at its end, which makes the J call doubtful. Germline CDR1 reads LNHNV; CDR2 reads YYDKDF (reference sequence). The CDR3 consists of 14 residues. As DNA, the CDR3 is TGTGCCACCTCAAACGAGGGGGAGTCCTACGAGCAGTACTTC. Translating it yields CATSNEGESYEQYF.

This clone is categorized as medium-sized. The chain recombines TRBV7-9 with TRBJ2-7, with D uncertain. Germline CDR1 SEHNR, CDR2 FQNEAQ (reference sequence). The V gene lost 4 bases and the J gene lost 5 bases, with 9 bases spanning the gap. The CDR3 totals 12 residues. The CDR3: CASSSGGNEQYF. The CDR3 DNA follows: TGTGCCAGCAGCTCGGGCGGAAACGAGCAGTACTTC.

V and J are TRBV11-3 and TRBJ2-2; no firm D call. Trimming left V 5 bases short and J 4 bases short, with 8 bases between. Germline-derived CDR1 and CDR2 are SGHNT and YENEEA. The CDR3 is 13 amino acids. This CDR3 is CASSPEPTGELFF. CDR3 sequence (DNA): TGTGCCAGCAGCCCCGAACCCACCGGGGAGCTGTTTTTT.

This rearrangement joins TRBV29-1 to TRBJ2-7; D could derive from TRBD1 or TRBD2 (7 bases each). Between the trimmed V and J ends, which lost 6 bases and 3 bases, there was a span of 15 bases. The CDR3 spans 13 residues. Germline V gene data show CDR1 as SQVTM and CDR2 as ANQGSEA. This chain's CDR3 is CSVGGTASYEQYF. The CDR3 DNA reads as TGCAGCGTGGGAGGGACAGCGAGCTACGAGCAGTACTTC.

The chain combines TRBV6-6 with TRBJ1-1; tentatively, D is TRBD1 (5 bases). Per germline, CDR1 MNHNY and CDR2 SVGAGI (reference sequence). Trimming removed 4 bases at V and 1 base at J, with 7 bases between. This CDR3 contains 13 residues. CDR3 sequence: CASSWTPNTEAFF. The CDR3 region has the DNA TGTGCCAGCAGTTGGACACCGAACACTGAAGCTTTCTTT.

This clone is termed medium-sized. V gene TRBV27 combines with J gene TRBJ1-2; D unclear. The CDR3 is 13 residues long. Trimming pared 3 bases from V and 5 bases from J, leaving 10 bases between. Germline CDR1 is MNHEY and CDR2 is SMNVEV (reference sequence). The CDR3 here is CASSLGSLYGYTF. The CDR3 DNA follows: TGTGCCAGCAGTTTGGGCAGCCTTTATGGCTACACCTTC.

This chain uses TRBV5-4 with TRBJ2-1; D unresolved. Trimming removed 0 bases from V and 2 bases from J, with 6 bases in between. CDR1 and CDR2 from the germline V gene are SGHNT and YYREEE (reference sequence). The CDR3 runs 14 residues. CDR3 nucleotide sequence: TGTGCCAGCAGCTTGGGTCCAGCCTACAATGAGCAGTTCTTC. Translated, it gives CASSLGPAYNEQFF.

The chain joins TRBV9 to TRBJ2-1, with 9 bases aligning to TRBD2. Germline CDR1 reads SGDLS; CDR2 reads YYNGEE. V shed 3 bases and J 9 bases; nucleotides not matched to a gene: 16. The CDR3 length is 17 residues. CDR3 DNA sequence: TGTGCCAGCAGCGCCTCTTGGATAGCGGGAGAGGTGAGTGAGCAGTTCTTC. This encodes CASSASWIAGEVSEQFF.

This rearrangement joins TRBV11-2 to TRBJ1-1; D is unclear. This CDR3 contains 12 residues. V shed 3 bases and J shed 7 bases, with 9 bases lying between them. Germline assignment: CDR1 SGHAT and CDR2 FQNNGV. The CDR3: CASSLVQSEAFF. DNA of the CDR3: TGTGCCAGCAGCTTGGTACAGAGTGAAGCTTTCTTT.

This clone was seen only a few times. The V call is TRBV4-1, the J call TRBJ1-5; 9 bases line up with TRBD1. Trimming at V came to 1 base and at J to 5 bases, leaving 6 bases not matched to a gene. This CDR3 spans 16 amino acids. CDR1 is MGHRA, CDR2 YSYEKL, per germline. The CDR3, as DNA: TGCGCCAGCAGCCAAGGACAGGGGGTAATGGATCAGCCCCAGCATTTT. Translation: CASSQGQGVMDQPQHF.

This clone was recorded only once. The chain joins TRBV13 to TRBJ1-2; D uncertain. V dropped 5 bases and J dropped 3 bases, with 16 bases sitting between them. Germline CDR1 reads PRHDT; CDR2 reads FYEKMQ (reference sequence). The CDR3 totals 15 residues. CDR3 sequence reads: CASSQMDRGYYGYTF. CDR3 sequence (DNA): TGTGCCAGCAGCCAGATGGACCGTGGGTACTATGGCTACACCTTC.

The chain has TRBV7-9 and TRBJ2-5, with D uncertain. The tail of the sequence fits TRBJ2-7 better, so the J call may be wrong. The CDR3 is 16 residues long. Germline lookup yields CDR1 SEHNR and CDR2 FQNEAQ (reference sequence). The CDR3 DNA reads TGTGCCAGCAGCGGGTGCGGTTTTCTAGTCGGGTGCGAGCAGTACTTC. This gives the protein CASSGCGFLVGCEQYF.

The chain uses TRBV29-1 and TRBJ2-3, with 9 bases fitting TRBD2. Germline CDR1 and CDR2: SQVTM and ANQGSEA. J gave up 5 bases and V 4 bases, and 10 bases lay outside the gene matches. The CDR3 loop spans 15 amino acids. CDR3 bases: TGCAGCGTTGGGAAGGCGGGAGGGCTGATAGATACGCAGTATTTT. This codes for CSVGKAGGLIDTQYF.

The chain's CDR3 is CASSLVGVRNGYTF. The DNA of the CDR3 is TGTGCCAGCAGCTTAGTCGGAGTTCGAAATGGCTACACCTTC. The chain links TRBV11-2 to TRBJ1-2; D not certain. Trimming stripped 1 base from V and 6 bases from J, with 12 bases between. CDR3 size: 14 residues. Germline V gene lookup returns CDR1 SGHAT and CDR2 FQNNGV. Using reference TRBV11-2 and TRBJ1-2 for the parts outside the CDR3, the full variable domain is EAGVAQSPRYKIIEKRQSVAFWCNPISGHATLYWYQQILGQGPKLLIQFQNNGVVDDSQLPKDRFSAERLKGVDSTLKIQPAKLEDSAVYLCASSLVGVRNGYTFGSGTRLTVV.

Only a few counts were recorded for this clone. V and J are TRBV13 and TRBJ1-4; D unresolved. Trimming cost V 5 bases and J 8 bases, with 18 bases left between them. CDR3 length equals 15 residues. Germline V CDR1 and CDR2: PRHDT, FYEKMQ (reference sequence). DNA of the CDR3: TGTGCCAGCAGCCTAACAACCCTCGCGAGGGAAAAACTGTTTTTT. Amino acids: CASSLTTLAREKLFF.

The chain is built from TRBV28 and TRBJ2-6, with D uncertain. Looked up from germline, CDR1 is MDHEN and CDR2 is SYDVKM. V lost 9 bases and J lost 1, with 13 bases in between. This CDR3 contains 15 residues. The CDR3 protein is CASGVLGSGANVLTF. The CDR3, as DNA: TGTGCCAGTGGCGTACTGGGATCTGGGGCCAACGTCCTGACTTTC.

This clone ranks as medium-sized. The rearrangement links TRBV29-1 to TRBJ1-2; D is possibly TRBD1 (5 bases). The length of the CDR3 is 12 residues. Between the trimmed V and J ends, which lost 2 bases and 5 bases, there was a span of 9 bases. CDR1 is SQVTM and CDR2 is ANQGSEA in the germline V gene. CDR3 in DNA: TGCAGCGTTGAAAAGGGGATGTATGGCTACACCTTC. It translates to CSVEKGMYGYTF. Together with reference TRBV29-1 and TRBJ1-2, the CDR3 gives the full variable domain: SAVISQKPSRDICQRGTSLTIQCQVDSQVTMMFWYRQQPGQSLTLIATANQGSEATYESGFVIDKFPISRPNLTFSTLTVSNMSPEDSSIYLCSVEKGMYGYTFGSGTRLTVV.

The genes are TRBV7-9 and TRBJ2-1; the D is unclear. Germline V CDR1 and CDR2: SEHNR, FQNEAQ (reference sequence). V was clipped by 0 bases and J by 14 bases, with 14 bases between them. The CDR3 loop spans 13 amino acids. CDR3 sequence: CASSLAGRASEFF. The CDR3 bases are TGTGCCAGCAGCTTAGCTGGCCGGGCCTCAGAGTTCTTC.

The chain uses TRBV7-9 and TRBJ2-7; no reliable D call. The V gene's germline CDR1 is SEHNR and CDR2 FQNEAQ (reference sequence). V lost 2 bases and J 5 bases, leaving 16 bases between the germline ends. This CDR3 contains 15 residues. The CDR3 spells CASSLFPRLPHEQYF. The CDR3, as DNA: TGTGCCAGCAGCTTATTCCCTAGATTACCCCACGAGCAGTACTTC.

This chain connects TRBV5-6 to TRBJ2-5; possibly TRBD2 for D (6 bases). Germline V lookup: CDR1 SGHDT, CDR2 YYEEEE. V lost 4 bases, J lost 2 bases, and 18 bases lay in between. The CDR3 has 16 amino acids. The CDR3 sequence is CASSPGAGLVQETQYF. DNA for the CDR3: TGTGCCAGCAGCCCCGGCGCGGGACTGGTACAAGAGACCCAGTACTTC.

This clone has only one observation. The same CDR3 arises from other DNA sequences in this sample as well. CDR3 DNA sequence: TGTGCCAGCAGCCCTCGGCAGGGGAACTATGGCTACACCTTC. Encoded protein: CASSPRQGNYGYTF. V is TRBV27 and J is TRBJ1-2; D is possibly TRBD1 (6 bases). The CDR3 is 14 residues long. Germline CDR1 and CDR2: MNHEY and SMNVEV (reference sequence). Trimming left V 6 bases short and J 2 bases short, with 13 bases between.

This clone was counted between two and nine times. The chain has TRBV27 and TRBJ2-6, with a tentative D call TRBD1 (6 bases). The length of the CDR3 is 15 residues. V was pared by 6 bases and J by 2 bases, with 11 bases between. Germline lookup yields CDR1 MNHEY and CDR2 SMNVEV (reference sequence). The CDR3: CASRIEGAGANVLTF. CDR3 in DNA: TGTGCCAGCAGGATAGAGGGGGCTGGGGCCAACGTCCTGACTTTC.

This clone occurred once. The chain uses TRBV9 and TRBJ2-2, with D maybe TRBD2 (5 bases). From germline, CDR1 is SGDLS and CDR2 YYNGEE. The CDR3 has 15 residues. The germline V and J ends were trimmed by 1 base and 2 bases, with 9 bases remaining between them. This chain's CDR3 is CASSVFSSNTGELFF. In nucleotides, the CDR3 is TGTGCCAGCAGCGTATTTTCTAGCAACACCGGGGAGCTGTTTTTT.

CDR3 protein: CASSQTGPDTAGDGELFF. CDR3 DNA sequence: TGTGCCAGCAGCCAAACGGGACCCGACACCGCGGGGGACGGGGAGCTGTTTTTT. The chain couples TRBV4-2 to TRBJ2-2, with 7 bases that match TRBD2. Trimming removed 2 bases from V and 7 bases from J; junction bases left unmatched: 16. The CDR3 consists of 18 residues. Germline loops: CDR1 LGHNA, CDR2 YNFKEQ.